The 18 T cell receptor beta chains below come from one sample, sequenced in a study of blood T cell repertoires in COVID-19 (dated by TCRdb to the early 2020s). Library construction relied on the immunoSEQ multiplex PCR assay. As stored in TCRdb, this immuneACCESS dataset retains in-frame rearrangements with V and J assigned. A fraction of the clones does not appear; measured against another copy, unresolved V genes explain less than half of the discrepancy, and the remainder lacks a known reason. The sample table lists about 25,000 clones, over 80% of them with a count of one. Approximately 60% of the sample rests with the top ten. The sample consisted of peripheral blood. These TCRs come from a woman aged 80 or over with acute or convalescent COVID-19.

The table lists this clone with a count of one. The rearrangement links TRBV4-1 to TRBJ2-7, with 11 bases fitting TRBD2. CDR1 is MGHRA and CDR2 is YSYEKL in the germline V gene. The length of the CDR3 is 18 residues. J gave up 2 bases and V 5 bases, and 14 bases lay outside the gene matches. Written as DNA, the CDR3 is TGCGCCAGCAGCTTAGGGTCGGTAGCGGGAGGGAAGACCTACGAGCAGTACTTC. Its translation: CASSLGSVAGGKTYEQYF.

V gene TRBV28 combines with J gene TRBJ1-6; D gene ambiguous. Looked up from germline, CDR1 is MDHEN and CDR2 is SYDVKM. The CDR3 consists of 14 residues. V was clipped by 8 bases and J by 4 bases, with 12 bases between them. CDR3 amino acids: CASLPGFYNSPLHF. The CDR3 nucleotides are TGTGCCAGCCTTCCGGGATTTTATAATTCACCCCTCCACTTT.

V and J are TRBV27 and TRBJ2-5, with 9 nucleotides matching TRBD2. The CDR3 is made up of 16 amino acids. The V gene end was trimmed by 6 bases and the J gene end by 5 bases; junction bases not matched to a gene: 13. Germline V gene lookup returns CDR1 MNHEY and CDR2 SMNVEV (reference sequence). For the CDR3, the DNA is TGTGCCAGCAGCCCCACAGGGACTAGCCGCCGGGAGACCCAGTACTTC. Encoded protein: CASSPTGTSRRETQYF.

V is TRBV18 and J is TRBJ2-7; 8 positions match TRBD2. J lost 7 bases, V lost 3 bases, and 8 bases had no gene match. The CDR3 is made up of 14 amino acids. The germline V gene has CDR1 KGHSH and CDR2 LQKENI. CDR3 sequence: CASSPGLEGREQYF. CDR3 in DNA: TGTGCCAGCTCACCGGGACTAGAGGGTCGGGAGCAGTACTTC.

The genes are TRBV19 and TRBJ1-5, with D perhaps TRBD1 (5 bases). This CDR3 comprises 17 residues. The germline CDR1 and CDR2 sequences are LNHDA and SQIVND (reference sequence). The ends were cut back, 6 bases at V and 6 bases at J, with 24 bases in the middle. The CDR3 is CASSDTRRARVGQPQHF. In DNA, the CDR3 is TGTGCCAGTAGCGATACTCGGAGGGCCAGGGTCGGTCAGCCCCAGCATTTT.

This clone showed up just a few times. V usage is TRBV19 and J usage is TRBJ2-7, with D possibly TRBD1 on 5 matching bases. Trimming shortened V by 6 bases and J by 4 bases, and 19 bases separated the two germline ends. The CDR3 is 15 amino acids. CDR1 is LNHDA and CDR2 is SQIVND in the germline V gene (reference sequence). The CDR3 loop is CASSPGSQLLYEQYF. Here the CDR3 DNA reads TGTGCCAGTAGCCCAGGGTCGCAGCTGTTGTACGAGCAGTACTTC.

The V call is TRBV5-5, the J call TRBJ1-4, with TRBD1 matching 11 bases. The CDR3 has 15 amino acids. CDR1 is SGHKS and CDR2 is YYEKEE in the germline V gene (reference sequence). J lost 7 bases, V lost 4 bases, and 6 bases had no gene match. CDR3 DNA sequence: TGTGCCAGCAGCCACGTAGGGACAGGGGGTGAAAAACTGTTTTTT. As protein: CASSHVGTGGEKLFF.

This sequence joins TRBV5-1 and TRBJ2-3, with 10 bases fitting TRBD2. V was clipped by 1 base and J by 2 bases; unmatched bases: 4. Germline lookup yields CDR1 SGHRS and CDR2 YFSETQ. This CDR3 is 16 amino acids long. The CDR3 spells CASSLRLAGSTDTQYF. The CDR3 bases are TGCGCCAGCAGCTTGAGACTAGCGGGTTCCACAGATACGCAGTATTTT.

This clone was recorded only once. The chain is built from TRBV27 and TRBJ2-5, with D perhaps TRBD2 (6 bases). CDR3 size: 13 residues. Trimming stripped 4 bases from V and 2 bases from J, with 8 bases between. From germline, CDR1 is MNHEY and CDR2 SMNVEV (reference sequence). In DNA, the CDR3 is TGTGCCAGCAGTTGGACTACACAAGAGACCCAGTACTTC. Translated, it gives CASSWTTQETQYF.

V usage is TRBV18 and J usage is TRBJ2-3; D is unclear. Between the trimmed V and J ends, which lost 4 bases and 3 bases, there was a span of 8 bases. CDR1 is KGHSH, CDR2 LQKENI, per germline. This CDR3 is 13 amino acids long. In DNA form, the CDR3 reads TGTGCCAGCTCACTCGGCAGGACAGATACGCAGTATTTT. Residues: CASSLGRTDTQYF.

The genes are TRBV9 and TRBJ2-3; tentatively, D is TRBD2 (5 bases). CDR3 length: 16 amino acids. The germline CDR1 and CDR2 sequences are SGDLS and YYNGEE. Trimming cost V 0 bases and J 2 bases, with 13 bases left between them. The CDR3 loop reads CASSVGVGDDTDTQYF. Written as DNA, the CDR3 is TGTGCCAGCAGCGTAGGGGTGGGAGACGACACAGATACGCAGTATTTT.

This chain uses TRBV9 with TRBJ2-1, with 7 bases fitting TRBD1. The junction had 9 bases not matched to a gene; V was cut back by 4 bases and J by 8 bases. The CDR3 is 14 amino acids. The germline gives CDR1 SGDLS, CDR2 YYNGEE. The CDR3 coding sequence is TGTGCCAGCAGCCAGGGGGTGACCGTAGATGAGCAGTTCTTC. Translating gives CASSQGVTVDEQFF.

This clone appeared a single time. This chain joins TRBV6-1 and TRBJ2-1, with 9 bases fitting TRBD2. The CDR3 spans 18 residues. The J segment lost 2 bases and the V segment lost 2 bases, leaving 10 bases of the junction unmatched. Per germline, CDR1 MNHNS and CDR2 SASEGT. The CDR3, as DNA: TGTGCCAGCAGTGAATCCCCGGTGGTAGCGGGGGCCTACAATGAGCAGTTCTTC. Translating it yields CASSESPVVAGAYNEQFF.

The V call is TRBV24-1, the J call TRBJ1-5; 7 bases line up with TRBD1. The trim removed 2 bases at V and 10 bases at J, leaving 10 bases unmatched. The germline CDR1 and CDR2 sequences are KGHDR and SFDVKD. The CDR3 has 15 amino acids. CDR3 sequence: CATSDSRQGVRPQHF. The CDR3 nucleotides read TGTGCCACCAGTGATTCTCGGCAGGGGGTTCGACCCCAGCATTTT.

This clone was recorded once. CDR3 sequence: CASNLGGVSTDTQYF. CDR3 DNA sequence: TGTGCCAGCAACCTGGGGGGGGTGAGCACAGATACGCAGTATTTT. This sequence joins TRBV6-5 and TRBJ2-3, with TRBD2 matching 7 bases. The CDR3 extends over 15 amino acids. From germline, CDR1 is MNHEY and CDR2 SVGAGI. V trimming: 7 bases; J trimming: 0 bases; junction bases outside the gene matches: 7.

The gene calls are TRBV3-1 (or the pseudogene TRBV3-2) and TRBJ1-6; D is unclear. CDR1 is LGHDT and CDR2 is YNNKEL in the germline V gene (reference sequence). The CDR3 sequence is 13 residues long. Trimming took off 1 base at V and 7 bases at J, with 5 bases between the two ends. Here the CDR3 reads CASSQGRNSPLHF. CDR3 nucleotide sequence: TGTGCCAGCAGCCAAGGCCGGAATTCACCCCTCCACTTT.

The chain links TRBV19 to TRBJ1-1, with no clear D. Trimming shortened V by 5 bases and J by 5 bases, and 18 bases separated the two germline ends. Germline V gives CDR1 LNHDA, CDR2 SQIVND (reference sequence). The CDR3 is made up of 15 amino acids. The CDR3 DNA sequence: TGTGCCAGTAGTCCAGGACGGTCTGGAGGAACTGAAGCTTTCTTT. Amino acids: CASSPGRSGGTEAFF.

The sample holds one count of this clone. V is TRBV12-3 or TRBV12-4 and J is TRBJ1-3, with D possibly matching TRBD1 (6 bases). The V gene lost 8 bases and the J gene lost 0 bases, with 8 bases spanning the gap. This CDR3 has 13 amino acids. CDR3 protein: CASAGDSGNTIYF. As DNA, the CDR3 is TGTGCCAGCGCAGGGGACTCTGGAAACACCATATATTTT.